The sequence of this TCR beta chain was determined in a study of PD-1 blockade in classical Hodgkin lymphoma (dated by TCRdb to the early 2020s). Background for the entire study: Nivolumab dosing was 3 mg/kg intravenously every 2 weeks, continuing until either disease progression or unacceptable toxicity. A peripheral blood immune signature of response to PD-1 blockade in classical Hodgkin lymphoma was defined using TCR beta sequencing and CyTOF.

The time point label, as the study defines it: cycle 4 day 1 (C4D1), after about 6 weeks of nivolumab. All trial patients had relapsed after autologous stem cell transplantation, with cohorts A, B and C differing in prior brentuximab vedotin exposure. A total of around 59 patients with relapsed/refractory classical Hodgkin lymphoma made up the trial cohort, and each patient's best overall response was complete response, partial response or progressive disease. In the multi-cohort phase II CheckMate 205 trial, trial patients received single-agent nivolumab. An independent review committee assessed best overall response by applying the 2007 International Working Group response criteria. Trial PBMCs were collected just before the start of nivolumab (C1D1) and during therapy at cycle 2 day 1 and cycle 4 day 1. After peripheral blood was drawn into 8 mL Vacutainer Cell Preparation Tubes, PBMCs were isolated by centrifugation and then cryopreserved.

This clone has just a few counts. There is no known antigen for this receptor. Base qualities were left out, and no much larger clone turns up one base away. Beyond this particular receptor, the publication reports: Trial patients achieving complete response had baseline diversity similar to newly diagnosed patients, whereas partial responders and progressors had significantly lower diversity. Patients starting nivolumab less than 1 year after ASCT had lower diversity and were excluded from later analyses to avoid confounding by immune reconstitution. Baseline TCR diversity was reported to be lower in newly diagnosed patients than in healthy donors and to be lower still in relapsed/refractory patients. Only a single clinical trial cohort was studied, and what caused the repertoire differences, possibly disease activity or prior therapy, remained undefined. By C4D1, a significant rise was seen in CD4+ TCR diversity but not in CD8+ TCR diversity (p=0.0027 vs p=0.16), and the rise was most apparent among complete responders (p=0.02).

Genomic DNA was extracted with the Qiagen DNeasy kit from unsorted PBMCs and from negatively selected CD4+ and CD8+ fractions. TCR beta CDR3 regions were subjected to amplification by immunoSEQ multiplex PCR with primers that anneal to V and J segments. Amplification bias was minimized using a synthetic immune receptor repertoire, and residual bias was removed computationally after sequencing. In the paper's pipeline: Custom Python scripts were used to quantify repertoire diversity as the Shannon entropy index. Unsorted, CD4+ and CD8+ repertoires were analyzed separately, except in combined analyses where CD4+ and CD8+ sequences were merged in silico. A clone was considered expanded if an increase in frequency of at least 2-fold after treatment relative to C1D1 was found, and a pseudocount of 0.5 was applied to clones undetected at baseline. Clones with 0 or 1 copy at C1D1 were defined as singleton clones, while clones with 2 or more copies were defined as non-singleton clones. Clones expanded in unsorted samples were assigned a CD4+, CD8+ or unknown annotation through matching of protein sequences in sorted samples from the same patient. Wilcoxon tests on paired samples were used to test diversity changes from C1D1 to C4D1. TCRdb mirrors the immuneACCESS table, restricted to in-frame sequences. Some clones are absent from its copies; in checked studies, under half trace to an unresolved V gene, and the reason for the others is unknown. V, J and clone size reflect that table, while D and trimming were determined from the DNA. For this sample there are about 44,000 clones; 66% appear just once. Of the sample, around 3% falls within the top ten clones.

Its CDR3 holds 15 amino acids, cysteine through phenylalanine. Of all the DNA, just the CDR3 is kept, 45 bases in frame from base 1. Germline trimming amounts to 7 bases on V and 3 bases on J, with 6 as the count of junction bases outside the gene matches. Taken from the germline V gene, the CDR1 and CDR2 loops are SGHAT and FQNNGV. This sequence originates from a human donor with classical Hodgkin lymphoma. The rearrangement joined TRBV11-2 to TRBJ2-2; 9 nucleotides in the junction match TRBD1. This sample comprised peripheral blood mononuclear cells (PBMCs), obtained before the fourth cycle of nivolumab. Read as DNA, the sequence is TGTGCCAGCAACTACAGGGGGCAAGACACCGGGGAGCTGTTTTTT. Translated, it reads CASNYRGQDTGELFF. Reference TRBV11-2 and TRBJ2-2 genes cover what lies past the CDR3, so the full variable domain is EAGVAQSPRYKIIEKRQSVAFWCNPISGHATLYWYQQILGQGPKLLIQFQNNGVVDDSQLPKDRFSAERLKGVDSTLKIQPAKLEDSAVYLCASNYRGQDTGELFFGEGSRLTVL.